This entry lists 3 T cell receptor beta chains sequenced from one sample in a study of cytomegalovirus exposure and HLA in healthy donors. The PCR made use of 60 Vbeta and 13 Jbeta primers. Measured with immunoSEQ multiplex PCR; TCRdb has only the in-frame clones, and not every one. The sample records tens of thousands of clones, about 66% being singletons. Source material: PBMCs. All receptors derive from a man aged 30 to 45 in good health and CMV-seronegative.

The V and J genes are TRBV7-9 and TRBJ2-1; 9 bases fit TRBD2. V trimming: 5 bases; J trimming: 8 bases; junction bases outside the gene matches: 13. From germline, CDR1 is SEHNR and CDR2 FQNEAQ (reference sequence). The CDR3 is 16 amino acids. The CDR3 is CASSAAQAGGPDEQFF. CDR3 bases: TGTGCCAGCAGCGCTGCCCAGGCGGGAGGGCCCGATGAGCAGTTCTTC. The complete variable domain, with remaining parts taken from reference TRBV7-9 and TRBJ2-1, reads DTGVSQNPRHKITKRGQNVTFRCDPISEHNRLYWYRQTLGQGPEFLTYFQNEAQLEKSRLLSDRFSAERPKGSFSTLEIQRTEQGDSAMYLCASSAAQAGGPDEQFFGPGTRLTVL.

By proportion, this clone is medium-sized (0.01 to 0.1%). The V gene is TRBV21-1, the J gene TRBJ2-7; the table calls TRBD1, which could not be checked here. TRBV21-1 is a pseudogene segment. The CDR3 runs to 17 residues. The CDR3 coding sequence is TGTGCCAGCAGCAGAGACAGGAACTGTTGGAGTTTCCACGAGCAGTACTTC. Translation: CASSRDRNCWSFHEQYF.

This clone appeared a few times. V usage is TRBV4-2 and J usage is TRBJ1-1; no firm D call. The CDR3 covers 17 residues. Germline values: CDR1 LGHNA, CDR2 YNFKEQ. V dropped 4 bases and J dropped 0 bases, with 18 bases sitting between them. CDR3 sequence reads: CASSPAADWDMNTEAFF. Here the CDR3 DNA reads TGTGCCAGCAGCCCCGCAGCGGATTGGGATATGAACACTGAAGCTTTCTTT.